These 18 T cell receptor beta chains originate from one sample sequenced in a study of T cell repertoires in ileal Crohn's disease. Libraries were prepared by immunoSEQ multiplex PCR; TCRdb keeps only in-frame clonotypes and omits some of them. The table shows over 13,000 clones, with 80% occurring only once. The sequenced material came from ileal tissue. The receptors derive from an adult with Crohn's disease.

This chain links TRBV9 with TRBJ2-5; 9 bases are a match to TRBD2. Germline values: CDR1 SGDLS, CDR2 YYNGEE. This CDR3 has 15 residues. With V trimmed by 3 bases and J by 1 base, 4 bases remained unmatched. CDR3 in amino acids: CASSAGGGGQETQYF. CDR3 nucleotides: TGTGCCAGCAGCGCCGGCGGGGGGGGCCAAGAGACCCAGTACTTC. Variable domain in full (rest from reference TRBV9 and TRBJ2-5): DSGVTQTPKHLITATGQRVTLRCSPRSGDLSVYWYQQSLDQGLQFLIQYYNGEERAKGNILERFSAQQFPDLHSELNLSSLELGDSALYFCASSAGGGGQETQYFGPGTRLLVL.

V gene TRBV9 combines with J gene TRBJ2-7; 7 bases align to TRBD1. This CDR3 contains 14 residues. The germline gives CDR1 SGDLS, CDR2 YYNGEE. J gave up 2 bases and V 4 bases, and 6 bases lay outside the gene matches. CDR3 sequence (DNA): TGTGCCAGCAGCCCACGGACAGGTACCTACGAGCAGTACTTC. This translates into CASSPRTGTYEQYF.

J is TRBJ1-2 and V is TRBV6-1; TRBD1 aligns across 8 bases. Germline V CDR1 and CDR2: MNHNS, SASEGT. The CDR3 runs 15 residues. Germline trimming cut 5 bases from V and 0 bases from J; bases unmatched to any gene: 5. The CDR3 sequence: CASSRQGSTNYGYTF. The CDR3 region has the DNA TGTGCCAGCAGTAGACAGGGGTCGACTAACTATGGCTACACCTTC.

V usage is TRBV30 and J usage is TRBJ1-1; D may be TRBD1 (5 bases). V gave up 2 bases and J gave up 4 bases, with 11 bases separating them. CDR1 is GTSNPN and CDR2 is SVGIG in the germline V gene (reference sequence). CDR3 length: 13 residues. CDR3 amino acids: CAWSRQGSTEAFF. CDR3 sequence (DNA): TGTGCCTGGAGTCGTCAGGGTAGCACTGAAGCTTTCTTT. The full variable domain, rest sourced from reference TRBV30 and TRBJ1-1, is SQTIHQWPATLVQPVGSPLSLECTVEGTSNPNLYWYRQAAGRGLQLLFYSVGIGQISSEVPQNLSASRPQDRQFILSSKKLLLSDSGFYLCAWSRQGSTEAFFGQGTRLTVV.

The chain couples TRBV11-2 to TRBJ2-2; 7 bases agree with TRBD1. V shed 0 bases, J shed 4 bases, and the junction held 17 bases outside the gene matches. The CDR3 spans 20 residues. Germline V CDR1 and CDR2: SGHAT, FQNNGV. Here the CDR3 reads CASSLDVGQITTRGTGELFF. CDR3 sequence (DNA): TGTGCCAGCAGCTTAGATGTGGGACAGATAACAACCCGAGGCACCGGGGAGCTGTTTTTT.

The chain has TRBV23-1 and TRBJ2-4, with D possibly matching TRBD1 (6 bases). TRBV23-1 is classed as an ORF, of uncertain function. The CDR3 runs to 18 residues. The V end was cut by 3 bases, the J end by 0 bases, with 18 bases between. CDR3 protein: CASSHTTTGNLAKNIQYF. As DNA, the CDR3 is TGCGCCAGCAGTCATACGACCACAGGGAATTTAGCCAAAAACATTCAGTACTTC.

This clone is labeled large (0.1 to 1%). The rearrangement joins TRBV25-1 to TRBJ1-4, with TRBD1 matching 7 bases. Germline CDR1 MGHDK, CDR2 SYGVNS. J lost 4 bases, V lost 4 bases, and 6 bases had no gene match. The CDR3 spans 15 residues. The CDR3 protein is CASSAAGQVNEKLFF. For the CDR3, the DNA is TGTGCCAGCAGTGCCGCCGGACAGGTTAATGAAAAACTGTTTTTT.

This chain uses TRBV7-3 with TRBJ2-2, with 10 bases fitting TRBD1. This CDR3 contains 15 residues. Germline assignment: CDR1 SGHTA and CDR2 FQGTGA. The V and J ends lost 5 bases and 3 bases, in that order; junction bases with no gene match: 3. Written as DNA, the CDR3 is TGTGCCAGCAGCGGGACAGGGGCGGACACCGGGGAGCTGTTTTTT. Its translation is CASSGTGADTGELFF.

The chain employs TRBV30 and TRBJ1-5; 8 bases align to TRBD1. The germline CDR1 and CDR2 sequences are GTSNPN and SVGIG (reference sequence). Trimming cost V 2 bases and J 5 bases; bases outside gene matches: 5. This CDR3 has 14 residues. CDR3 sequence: CAWSRGTGDQPQHF. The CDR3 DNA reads TGTGCCTGGAGTAGGGGGACAGGCGATCAGCCCCAGCATTTT.

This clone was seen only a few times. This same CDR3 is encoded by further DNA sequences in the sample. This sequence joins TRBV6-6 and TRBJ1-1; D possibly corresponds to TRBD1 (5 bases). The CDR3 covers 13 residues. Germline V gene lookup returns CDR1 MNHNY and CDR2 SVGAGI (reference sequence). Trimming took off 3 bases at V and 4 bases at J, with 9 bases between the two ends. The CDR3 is CASSYGASTEAFF. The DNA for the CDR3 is TGTGCCAGCAGTTATGGGGCTAGCACTGAAGCTTTCTTT.

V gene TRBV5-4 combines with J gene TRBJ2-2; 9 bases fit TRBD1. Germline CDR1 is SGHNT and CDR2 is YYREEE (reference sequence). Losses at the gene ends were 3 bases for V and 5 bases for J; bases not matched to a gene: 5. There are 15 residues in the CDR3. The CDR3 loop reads CASSWTGVGTGELFF. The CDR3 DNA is TGTGCCAGCAGCTGGACAGGGGTTGGGACCGGGGAGCTGTTTTTT.

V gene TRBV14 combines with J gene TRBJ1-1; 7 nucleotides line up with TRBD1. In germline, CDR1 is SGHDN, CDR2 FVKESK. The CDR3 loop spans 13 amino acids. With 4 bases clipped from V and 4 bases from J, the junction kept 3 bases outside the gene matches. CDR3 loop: CASSRNRGTEAFF. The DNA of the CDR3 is TGTGCCAGCAGCCGTAACAGGGGCACTGAAGCTTTCTTT.

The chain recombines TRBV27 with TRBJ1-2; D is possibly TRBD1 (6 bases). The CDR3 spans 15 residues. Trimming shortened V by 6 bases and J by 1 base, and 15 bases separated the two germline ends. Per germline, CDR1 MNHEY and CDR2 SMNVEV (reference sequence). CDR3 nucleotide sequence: TGTGCCAGCAGAGCACCACGGACAGATAACTATGGCTACACCTTC. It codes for CASRAPRTDNYGYTF.

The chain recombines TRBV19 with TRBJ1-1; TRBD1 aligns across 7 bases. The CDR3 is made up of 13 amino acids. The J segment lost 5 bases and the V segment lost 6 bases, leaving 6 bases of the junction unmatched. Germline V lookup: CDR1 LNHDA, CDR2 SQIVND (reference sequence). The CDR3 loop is CASRGQAPTEAFF. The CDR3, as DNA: TGTGCCAGTAGAGGACAGGCGCCTACTGAAGCTTTCTTT.

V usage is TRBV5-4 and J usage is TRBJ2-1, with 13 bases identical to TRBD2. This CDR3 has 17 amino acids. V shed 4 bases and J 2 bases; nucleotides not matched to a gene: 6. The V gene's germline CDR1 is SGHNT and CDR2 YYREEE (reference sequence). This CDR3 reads CASSTGTSGTTYNEQFF. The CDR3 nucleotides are TGTGCCAGCAGCACCGGGACTAGCGGGACCACCTACAATGAGCAGTTCTTC.

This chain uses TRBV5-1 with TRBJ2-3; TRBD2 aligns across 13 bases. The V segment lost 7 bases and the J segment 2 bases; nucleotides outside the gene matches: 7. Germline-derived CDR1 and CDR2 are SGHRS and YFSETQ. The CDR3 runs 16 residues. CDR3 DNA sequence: TGCGCCAGCCGAGACGGGACTAGCGGGACCACAGATACGCAGTATTTT. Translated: CASRDGTSGTTDTQYF.

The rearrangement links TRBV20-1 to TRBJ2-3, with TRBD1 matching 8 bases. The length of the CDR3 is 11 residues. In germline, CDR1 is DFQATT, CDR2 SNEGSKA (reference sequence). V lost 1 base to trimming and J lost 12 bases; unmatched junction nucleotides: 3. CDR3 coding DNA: TGCAGTGCTAGAGGCCAGGGGGCACAGTATTTT. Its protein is CSARGQGAQYF.

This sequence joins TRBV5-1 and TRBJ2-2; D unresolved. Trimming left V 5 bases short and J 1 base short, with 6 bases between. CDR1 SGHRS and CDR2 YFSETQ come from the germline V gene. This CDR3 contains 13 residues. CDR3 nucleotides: TGCGCCAGCAGATCGGGGAACACCGGGGAGCTGTTTTTT. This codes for CASRSGNTGELFF.